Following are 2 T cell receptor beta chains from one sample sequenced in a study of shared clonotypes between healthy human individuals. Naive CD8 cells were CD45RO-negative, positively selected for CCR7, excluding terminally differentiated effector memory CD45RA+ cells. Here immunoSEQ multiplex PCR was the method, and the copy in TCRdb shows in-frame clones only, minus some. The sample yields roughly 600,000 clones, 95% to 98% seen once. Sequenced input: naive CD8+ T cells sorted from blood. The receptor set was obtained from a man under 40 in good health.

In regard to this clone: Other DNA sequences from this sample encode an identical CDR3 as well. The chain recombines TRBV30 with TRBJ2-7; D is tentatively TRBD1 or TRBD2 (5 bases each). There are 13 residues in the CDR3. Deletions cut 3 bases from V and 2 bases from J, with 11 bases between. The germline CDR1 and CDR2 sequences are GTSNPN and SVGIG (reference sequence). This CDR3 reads CAWSGTDPYEQYF. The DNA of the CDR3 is TGTGCCTGGAGCGGGACGGATCCCTACGAGCAGTACTTC. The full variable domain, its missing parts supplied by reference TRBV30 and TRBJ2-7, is SQTIHQWPATLVQPVGSPLSLECTVEGTSNPNLYWYRQAAGRGLQLLFYSVGIGQISSEVPQNLSASRPQDRQFILSSKKLLLSDSGFYLCAWSGTDPYEQYFGPGTRLTVT.

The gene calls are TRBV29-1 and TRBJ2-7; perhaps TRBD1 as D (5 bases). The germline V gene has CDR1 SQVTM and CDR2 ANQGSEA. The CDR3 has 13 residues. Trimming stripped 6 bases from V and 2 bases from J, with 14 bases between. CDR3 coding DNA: TGCAGCGTCACAGGAGATGGGGCCTACGAGCAGTACTTC. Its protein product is CSVTGDGAYEQYF.